These 27 T cell receptor beta chains were all obtained from the same sample, sequenced in a study of cytomegalovirus exposure and HLA in healthy donors. The PCR had 60 Vbeta and 13 Jbeta primers. TCRdb keeps only in-frame clones here, not all; method: immunoSEQ multiplex PCR. The profile shows roughly 86,000 clones, about 80% of them singletons. Sequencing input: PBMCs. The receptors shown here come from a female donor in good health and CMV-seronegative.

V usage is TRBV6-5 and J usage is TRBJ1-2; TRBD1 matches 10 bases. There are 15 residues in the CDR3. V lost 6 bases to trimming and J lost 7 bases; unmatched junction nucleotides: 11. The germline CDR1 and CDR2 sequences are MNHEY and SVGAGI. This CDR3 reads CASRETGGAVSGYTF. The CDR3 DNA reads TGTGCCAGCAGAGAGACAGGGGGCGCAGTCAGTGGCTACACCTTC.

The chain employs TRBV28 and TRBJ2-5, with a weak D call TRBD2 (6 bases). The CDR3 is 14 amino acids. The V gene's germline CDR1 is MDHEN and CDR2 SYDVKM. The CDR3 loop is CRSGSGGSQETQYF. DNA for the CDR3: TGTCGCTCCGGGAGTGGAGGGAGTCAAGAGACCCAGTACTTC.

The J gene is TRBJ2-1, the V gene TRBV10-1; TRBD2 matches at 9 bases. The CDR3 runs 16 residues. Germline V gene sequence: CDR1 WNHNN, CDR2 SYGVQD (reference sequence). V shed 2 bases, J shed 6 bases, and the junction held 8 bases outside the gene matches. This CDR3 is CASSEVTLAGRNEQFF. CDR3 in DNA: TGCGCCAGCAGTGAGGTAACACTAGCGGGCCGCAATGAGCAGTTCTTC.

This sequence joins TRBV18 and TRBJ2-5, with D hard to call. Germline V gene data show CDR1 as KGHSH and CDR2 as LQKENI. CDR3 length: 13 residues. V was trimmed by 3 bases and J by 2 bases, leaving 7 bases between them. The CDR3 region is CASSPALQETQYF. The CDR3, as DNA: TGTGCCAGCTCACCCGCGCTACAAGAGACCCAGTACTTC.

The V gene is TRBV7-2, the J gene TRBJ1-1; D ambiguous. CDR3 length equals 13 residues. V lost 3 bases, J lost 3 bases, and 8 bases lay in between. CDR1 and CDR2 from the germline V gene are SGHTA and FQGNSA. CDR3 region: CASSFGEDTEAFF. CDR3 DNA: TGTGCCAGCAGCTTCGGGGAGGACACTGAAGCTTTCTTT.

The chain uses TRBV5-1 and TRBJ2-7; 11 bases fit TRBD1. CDR1 SGHRS and CDR2 YFSETQ come from the germline V gene. V gave up 2 bases and J gave up 3 bases; unmatched junction bases: 10. CDR3 length: 17 residues. CDR3 protein: CASSFLPGTGGHYEQYF. The CDR3 bases are TGCGCCAGCAGCTTCCTTCCCGGGACAGGGGGTCACTACGAGCAGTACTTC. The full variable domain, completed using reference TRBV5-1 and TRBJ2-7, is KAGVTQTPRYLIKTRGQQVTLSCSPISGHRSVSWYQQTPGQGLQFLFEYFSETQRNKGNFPGRFSGRQFSNSRSEMNVSTLELGDSALYLCASSFLPGTGGHYEQYFGPGTRLTVT.

V is TRBV27 and J is TRBJ1-5; 7 nucleotides align to TRBD1. The CDR3 is 15 amino acids. The ends lost 5 bases at V and 2 bases at J; junction bases unmatched: 6. Per the germline V gene, CDR1 is MNHEY and CDR2 is SMNVEV (reference sequence). CDR3 residues: CASSPTGARNQPQHF. The CDR3 DNA follows: TGTGCCAGCAGTCCAACAGGGGCCCGCAATCAGCCCCAGCATTTT.

This chain connects TRBV6-5 to TRBJ2-1; D might be TRBD2 (7 bases). The germline V and J ends were trimmed by 0 bases and 10 bases, with 16 bases remaining between them. There are 15 residues in the CDR3. CDR1 MNHEY and CDR2 SVGAGI come from the germline V gene. This CDR3 is CASSYSGGPEGEQFF. CDR3 nucleotides: TGTGCCAGCAGTTACTCGGGGGGGCCAGAGGGGGAGCAGTTCTTC.

The chain employs TRBV5-1 and TRBJ2-7, with no clear D. The V and J ends lost 0 bases and 5 bases respectively, with 6 bases between them. The CDR3 contains 12 residues. Germline CDR1 SGHRS, CDR2 YFSETQ. DNA of the CDR3: TGCGCCAGCAGCTTGGCCATAGACGAGCAGTACTTC. It encodes CASSLAIDEQYF.

This clone was picked up one time. The sample holds other DNA sequences that translate to the same CDR3. CDR3 sequence reads: CASSLGAGLNTEAFF. Here the CDR3 DNA reads TGTGCCAGCAGCTTAGGAGCAGGGCTCAACACTGAAGCTTTCTTT. The chain carries TRBV7-2 and TRBJ1-1, with D possibly matching TRBD1 (5 bases). The CDR3 is 15 amino acids. V lost 1 base, J lost 2 bases, and 11 bases lay in between. From germline, CDR1 is SGHTA and CDR2 FQGNSA.

The J gene is TRBJ1-5, the V gene TRBV27; D is perhaps TRBD1 (5 bases). The CDR3 runs 14 residues. CDR1 MNHEY and CDR2 SMNVEV come from the germline V gene (reference sequence). The V end was cut by 4 bases, the J end by 7 bases, with 14 bases between. CDR3 nucleotide sequence: TGTGCCAGCAGTTCCCTGGGAGGGGACCAGCCCCAGCATTTT. This sequence encodes CASSSLGGDQPQHF.

This chain links TRBV7-2 with TRBJ2-7, with D tentatively TRBD2 (5 bases). The V gene's germline CDR1 is SGHTA and CDR2 FQGNSA. The ends were cut back, 0 bases at V and 3 bases at J, with 9 bases in the middle. This CDR3 has 14 amino acids. The CDR3 sequence is CASSLAGEVYEQYF. For the CDR3, the DNA is TGTGCCAGCAGCTTAGCGGGAGAGGTCTACGAGCAGTACTTC.

This clone was recorded many times. The V gene is TRBV7-9, the J gene TRBJ2-3; 9 bases fit TRBD2. Germline loops: CDR1 SEHNR, CDR2 FQNEAQ (reference sequence). This CDR3 contains 17 residues. The ends lost 1 base at V and 1 base at J; junction bases unmatched: 6. The CDR3 sequence is CASSLEGTSRRTDTQYF. CDR3 coding DNA: TGTGCCAGCAGCTTAGAGGGGACTAGCAGACGCACAGATACGCAGTATTTT.

This chain connects TRBV6-5 to TRBJ2-5, with 9 nucleotides matching TRBD1. In germline, CDR1 is MNHEY, CDR2 SVGAGI. J was trimmed by 5 bases and V by 5 bases; bases with no gene match: 6. This CDR3 region has 14 residues. In DNA form, the CDR3 reads TGTGCCAGCAGTGTACCGGGACAGGGTGAGACCCAGTACTTC. It translates to CASSVPGQGETQYF.

The chain recombines TRBV5-6 with TRBJ2-3; perhaps TRBD1 as D (6 bases). In germline, CDR1 is SGHDT, CDR2 YYEEEE. V lost 3 bases and J 5 bases, leaving 10 bases between the germline ends. The CDR3 loop spans 13 amino acids. CDR3: CASSWPGEDTQYF. DNA for the CDR3: TGTGCCAGCAGCTGGCCAGGGGAAGATACGCAGTATTTT.

The chain combines TRBV11-2 with TRBJ1-3; D gene unclear. This CDR3 is built from 11 residues. The germline V gene has CDR1 SGHAT and CDR2 FQNNGV. The V gene lost 2 bases and the J gene lost 11 bases, with 7 bases spanning the gap. The CDR3 region has the DNA TGTGCCAGCAGCTTAACTCAGGCCATATATTTT. It encodes CASSLTQAIYF.

This chain joins TRBV6-5 and TRBJ1-5; perhaps TRBD1 as D (5 bases). Germline V CDR1 and CDR2: MNHEY, SVGAGI. The length of the CDR3 is 16 residues. Trimming took off 2 bases at V and 0 bases at J, with 11 bases between the two ends. The CDR3 DNA is TGTGCCAGCAGTTACCGCCCAGGGATTAGCAATCAGCCCCAGCATTTT. Translated, it gives CASSYRPGISNQPQHF.

The chain is built from TRBV7-8 and TRBJ2-1; TRBD2 matches 7 bases. Germline V lookup: CDR1 SGHVS, CDR2 FQNEAQ. Trimming removed 1 base from V and 2 bases from J; junction bases left unmatched: 8. The length of the CDR3 is 17 residues. This CDR3 is CASSLVFAGDAYNEQFF. Here the CDR3 DNA reads TGTGCCAGCAGCTTAGTCTTTGCGGGAGATGCCTACAATGAGCAGTTCTTC.

A single count supports this clone. The V gene is TRBV28, the J gene TRBJ1-2; D remains unclear. Germline CDR1 is MDHEN and CDR2 is SYDVKM. This CDR3 spans 13 amino acids. With 1 base removed from V and 3 bases from J, the gap between germline ends came to 6 bases. The CDR3, as DNA: TGTGCCAGCAGTTTATTACGGGACTATGGCTACACCTTC. Its protein product is CASSLLRDYGYTF.

This rearrangement joins TRBV4-2 to TRBJ2-1; D gene uncertain. V was clipped by 0 bases and J by 2 bases, with 11 bases between them. The CDR3 is 16 amino acids. Germline assignment: CDR1 LGHNA and CDR2 YNFKEQ. The CDR3 is CASSQDGLGTYNEQFF. DNA for the CDR3: TGTGCCAGCAGCCAAGATGGGCTCGGAACCTACAATGAGCAGTTCTTC.

J is TRBJ2-1 and V is TRBV10-3, with a weak D call TRBD1 (5 bases). The germline gives CDR1 ENHRY, CDR2 SYGVKD. Trimming removed 0 bases from V and 6 bases from J, with 6 bases in between. CDR3 length equals 13 residues. For the CDR3, the DNA is TGTGCCATCAGTGAGTCAGACAGCAATGAGCAGTTCTTC. Translating gives CAISESDSNEQFF.

This clone has more than one count but fewer than ten. The chain has TRBV28 and TRBJ1-1; the match to TRBD1 covers 7 bases. CDR3 length: 12 amino acids. The germline CDR1 and CDR2 sequences are MDHEN and SYDVKM. The V gene end was trimmed by 3 bases and the J gene end by 7 bases; junction bases not matched to a gene: 2. The CDR3 protein is CASSLWDSEAFF. CDR3 bases: TGTGCCAGCAGTTTGTGGGACAGTGAAGCTTTCTTT.

V is TRBV25-1 and J is TRBJ2-2, with TRBD2 matching 7 bases. V shed 8 bases, J shed 5 bases, and the junction held 11 bases outside the gene matches. CDR3 length: 15 amino acids. Germline CDR1 MGHDK, CDR2 SYGVNS. In DNA form, the CDR3 reads TGTGCCAGCTTAGCCGGGACTACGAGGACCGGGGAGCTGTTTTTT. It codes for CASLAGTTRTGELFF. The variable domain in full, with the rest retrieved from reference TRBV25-1 and TRBJ2-2, is EADIYQTPRYLVIGTGKKITLECSQTMGHDKMYWYQQDPGMELHLIHYSYGVNSTEKGDLSSESTVSRIRTEHFPLTLESARPSHTSQYLCASLAGTTRTGELFFGEGSRLTVL.

The CDR3 region is CASGDRGLSYEQYF. CDR3 in DNA: TGTGCCAGCGGGGACAGGGGGCTCTCCTACGAGCAGTACTTC. J is TRBJ2-7 and V is TRBV27; TRBD1 matches 12 bases. V shed 8 bases and J 0 bases; nucleotides not matched to a gene: 2. The germline gives CDR1 MNHEY, CDR2 SMNVEV (reference sequence). The CDR3 totals 14 residues.

This clone came up a few times. V gene TRBV15 combines with J gene TRBJ2-3, with a tentative D call TRBD2 (7 bases). V was cut by 3 bases and J by 1 base, with 11 bases left in between. Germline CDR1 is LNHNV and CDR2 is YYDKDF (reference sequence). The CDR3 runs 15 residues. The CDR3 nucleotides read TGTGCCACCAGCAGCAGGGAGGGGGGCACAGATACGCAGTATTTT. Translating gives CATSSREGGTDTQYF.

This clone appeared a few times. The chain is built from TRBV29-1 and TRBJ2-7; tentatively, D is TRBD2 (5 bases). Germline loops: CDR1 SQVTM, CDR2 ANQGSEA. This CDR3 has 10 residues. V shed 6 bases and J shed 4 bases, with 7 bases lying between them. CDR3 in amino acids: CSVGEYEQYF. CDR3 coding DNA: TGCAGCGTCGGGGAGTACGAGCAGTACTTC.

The CDR3 DNA reads as TGTGCCAGCAGTTACTCCGGGTCAGAGTACTTC. Protein product: CASSYSGSEYF. The gene calls are TRBV6-5 and TRBJ2-7; D is ambiguous. CDR3 length: 11 amino acids. Germline CDR1 reads MNHEY; CDR2 reads SVGAGI. V shed 0 bases and J shed 11 bases, with 8 bases lying between them.